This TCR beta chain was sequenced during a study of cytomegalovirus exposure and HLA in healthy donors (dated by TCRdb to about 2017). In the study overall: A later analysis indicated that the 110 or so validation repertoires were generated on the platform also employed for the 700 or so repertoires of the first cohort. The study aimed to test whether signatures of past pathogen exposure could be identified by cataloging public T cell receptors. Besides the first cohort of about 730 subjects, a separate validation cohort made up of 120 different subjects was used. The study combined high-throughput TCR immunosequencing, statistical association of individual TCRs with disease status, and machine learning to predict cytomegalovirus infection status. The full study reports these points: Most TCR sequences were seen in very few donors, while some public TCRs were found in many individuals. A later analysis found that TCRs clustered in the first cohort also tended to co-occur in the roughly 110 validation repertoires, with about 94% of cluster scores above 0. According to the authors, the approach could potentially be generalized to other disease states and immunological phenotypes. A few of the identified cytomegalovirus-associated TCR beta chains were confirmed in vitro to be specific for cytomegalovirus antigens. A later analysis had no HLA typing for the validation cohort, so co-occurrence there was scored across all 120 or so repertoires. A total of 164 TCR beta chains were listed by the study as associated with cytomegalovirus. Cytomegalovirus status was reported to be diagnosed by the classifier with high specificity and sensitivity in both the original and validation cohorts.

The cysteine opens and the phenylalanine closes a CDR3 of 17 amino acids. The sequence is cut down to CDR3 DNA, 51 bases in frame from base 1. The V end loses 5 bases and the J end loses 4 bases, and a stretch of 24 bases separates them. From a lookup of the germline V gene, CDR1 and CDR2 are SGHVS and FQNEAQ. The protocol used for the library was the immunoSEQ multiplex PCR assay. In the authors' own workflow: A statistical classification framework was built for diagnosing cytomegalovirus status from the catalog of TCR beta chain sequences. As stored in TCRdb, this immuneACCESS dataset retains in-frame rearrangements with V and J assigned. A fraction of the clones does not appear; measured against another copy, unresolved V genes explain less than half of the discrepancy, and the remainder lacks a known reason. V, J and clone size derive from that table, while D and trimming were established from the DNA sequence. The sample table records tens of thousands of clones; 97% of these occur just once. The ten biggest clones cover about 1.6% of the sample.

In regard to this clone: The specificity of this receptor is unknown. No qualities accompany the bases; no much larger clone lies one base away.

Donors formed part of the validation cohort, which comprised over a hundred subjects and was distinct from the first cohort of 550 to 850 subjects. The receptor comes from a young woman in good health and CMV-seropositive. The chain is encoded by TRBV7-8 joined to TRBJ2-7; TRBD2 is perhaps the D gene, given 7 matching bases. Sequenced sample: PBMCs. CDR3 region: CASSATLGGPAKYEQYF. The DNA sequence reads TGTGCCAGCAGCGCAACCCTGGGGGGGCCCGCTAAATACGAGCAGTACTTC.